The T cell receptor (beta chain) described here comes from a study of CD8+ T cells in alopecia areata. The authors extracted RNA and reverse transcribed it into cDNA as the sequencing template. Libraries were prepared by immunoSEQ multiplex PCR; TCRdb keeps only in-frame clonotypes and omits some of them. In the table there are roughly 130,000 clones, approximately 58% of which are singletons. V shed 3 bases and J shed 2 bases, with 11 bases lying between them. The length of the CDR3 is 14 residues. CDR1 is MGHRA and CDR2 is YSYEKL in the germline V gene. The sample in question was CD4+ T cells sorted from blood, obtained at week 0. This clonotype was sampled from a human donor with alopecia areata. The chain recombines TRBV4-1 with TRBJ2-7, with D tentatively TRBD1 (5 bases). CDR3 loop: CASSHRGGTYEQYF. CDR3 sequence (DNA): TGCGCCAGCAGCCATAGGGGCGGCACCTACGAGCAGTACTTC.